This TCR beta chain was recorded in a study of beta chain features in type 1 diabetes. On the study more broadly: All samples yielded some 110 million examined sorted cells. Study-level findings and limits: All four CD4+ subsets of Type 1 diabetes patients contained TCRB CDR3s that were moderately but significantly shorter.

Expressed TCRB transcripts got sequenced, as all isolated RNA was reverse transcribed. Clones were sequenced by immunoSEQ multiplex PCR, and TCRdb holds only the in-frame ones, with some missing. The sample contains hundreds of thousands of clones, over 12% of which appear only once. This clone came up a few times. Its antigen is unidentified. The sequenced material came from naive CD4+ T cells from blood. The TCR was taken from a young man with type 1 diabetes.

The CDR3 region has the DNA TGTGCCAGCAGCCAAGTCGGGACACGGGCAACCCAAGAGACCCAGTACTTC. Its protein product is CASSQVGTRATQETQYF. The gene calls are TRBV4-2 and TRBJ2-5; D might be TRBD1 (6 bases). Germline-derived CDR1 and CDR2 are LGHNA and YNFKEQ. V lost 1 base and J lost 1, with 16 bases in between. CDR3 length equals 17 residues.